Shown below are 11 T cell receptor beta chains from a single sample sequenced in a study of T-cell memory formation after mild COVID-19. TCRdb re-analysed the 5' RACE reads in MiXCR, keeping a single row per CDR3 protein. The table includes 550,000 to 700,000 distinct CDR3 sequences, 15% to 20% detected once. The sample was PBMCs or a T cell subset sorted from them (not recorded which). These receptors were obtained from an adult woman who had mild COVID-19 (a few samples of this study predate the infection). Cell type and time point are not known.

The chain carries TRBV6-6 and TRBJ1-2, with 7 bases identical to TRBD1. This CDR3 comprises 14 residues. Germline V gene sequence: CDR1 MNHNY, CDR2 SVGAGI (reference sequence). V trimming: 6 bases; J trimming: 5 bases; junction bases outside the gene matches: 9. In DNA, the CDR3 is TGTGCCAGCAGCCCACGACAGGGTGTTTATGGCTACACCTTC. It yields the protein CASSPRQGVYGYTF.

This clonotype was detected only a few times. The chain joins TRBV5-4 to TRBJ2-2; D tentatively reads TRBD1 or TRBD2 (6 bases each). The germline V gene encodes CDR1 SGHNT and CDR2 YYREEE (reference sequence). This CDR3 has 14 amino acids. Trimming shortened V by 3 bases and J by 9 bases, and 15 bases separated the two germline ends. This chain's CDR3 is CASSSILGGWELFF. CDR3 coding DNA: TGTGCCAGCAGCTCCATTTTGGGGGGCTGGGAGCTGTTTTTT.

V gene TRBV5-6 combines with J gene TRBJ2-5, with 10 bases matching TRBD2. Germline CDR1 and CDR2: SGHDT and YYEEEE. The J segment lost 4 bases and the V segment lost 2 bases, leaving 5 bases of the junction unmatched. The CDR3 is 15 amino acids. CDR3 residues: CASSFITSGTETQYF. As DNA, the CDR3 is TGTGCCAGCAGCTTCATTACTAGCGGGACAGAGACCCAGTACTTC.

This clonotype turned up a few times. V gene TRBV3-1 combines with J gene TRBJ1-1; D is possibly TRBD1 (6 bases). This CDR3 is 16 amino acids long. Germline lookup yields CDR1 LGHDT and CDR2 YNNKEL (reference sequence). V was trimmed by 4 bases and J by 5 bases, leaving 20 bases between them. The CDR3 region is CASSPGGSRGQTEAFF. The CDR3 bases are TGTGCCAGCAGCCCGGGGGGGTCCAGGGGCCAGACTGAAGCTTTCTTT. Using reference TRBV3-1 and TRBJ1-1 for the parts outside the CDR3, the full variable domain is DTAVSQTPKYLVTQMGNDKSIKCEQNLGHDTMYWYKQDSKKFLKIMFSYNNKELIINETVPNRFSPKSPDKAHLNLHINSLELGDSAVYFCASSPGGSRGQTEAFFGQGTRLTVV.

This sequence joins TRBV20-1 and TRBJ1-2; 12 bases map to TRBD1. Germline V CDR1 and CDR2: DFQATT, SNEGSKA (reference sequence). Germline trimming cut 8 bases from V and 2 bases from J; bases unmatched to any gene: 12. The CDR3 sequence is 16 residues long. The CDR3 coding sequence is TGCAGTACAAACCGGGACAGGGGGCCGGTAAACTATGGCTACACCTTC. Translation gives CSTNRDRGPVNYGYTF.

This clonotype has a handful of counts. The chain has TRBV4-2 and TRBJ1-2; D is unresolved. CDR3 length: 12 amino acids. Trimming took 1 base from V and 7 from J, leaving 7 bases between them. The germline V gene encodes CDR1 LGHNA and CDR2 YNFKEQ. Here the CDR3 reads CASSQVEGGYTF. CDR3 coding DNA: TGTGCCAGCAGCCAAGTGGAGGGTGGCTACACCTTC.

This clonotype occurred a few times. The chain carries TRBV14 and TRBJ2-7; 7 bases match TRBD2. Looked up from germline, CDR1 is SGHDN and CDR2 is FVKESK. V lost 1 base and J lost 4; bases outside the gene matches: 4. This CDR3 contains 14 residues. CDR3 in amino acids: CASSQGLAVYEQYF. As DNA, the CDR3 is TGTGCCAGCAGCCAAGGGCTAGCGGTATACGAGCAGTACTTC.

This clonotype was found a few times. The chain uses TRBV7-8 and TRBJ2-7; TRBD2 might be the D (5 bases). This CDR3 is built from 14 residues. Germline values: CDR1 SGHVS, CDR2 FQNEAQ. V lost 2 bases and J lost 2, with 10 bases in between. CDR3 nucleotide sequence: TGTGCCAGCAGCTTAATAGCGCCTCCCTACGAGCAGTACTTC. It translates to CASSLIAPPYEQYF.

The chain carries TRBV3-1 and TRBJ2-7, with 12 nucleotides matching TRBD2. Losses at the gene ends were 4 bases for V and 3 bases for J; bases not matched to a gene: 4. The CDR3 consists of 15 residues. Germline V CDR1 and CDR2: LGHDT, YNNKEL (reference sequence). CDR3 sequence (DNA): TGTGCCAGCAGCCGTGGACTAGCGGGGAACTACGAGCAGTACTTC. It specifies CASSRGLAGNYEQYF.

This clonotype was seen only a few times. V gene TRBV12-3 or TRBV12-4 combines with J gene TRBJ2-7; 9 bases align to TRBD1. This CDR3 spans 15 amino acids. V lost 7 bases, J lost 5 bases, and 12 bases stayed unmatched. The CDR3 loop is CASTTDRDREHEQYF. The DNA for the CDR3 is TGTGCCAGCACCACCGACCGGGACAGGGAACACGAGCAGTACTTC.

The CDR3 spells CATSGLAGRETQYF. The CDR3 DNA reads as TGTGCCACCTCGGGACTAGCGGGGCGCGAGACCCAGTACTTC. The chain is built from TRBV15 and TRBJ2-5; TRBD2 agrees at 13 bases. This CDR3 has 14 residues. After removal of 8 bases from V and 5 bases from J, the junction contained 5 bases not matched to a gene. Germline loops: CDR1 LNHNV, CDR2 YYDKDF (reference sequence). The whole variable domain, filled in from reference TRBV15 and TRBJ2-5, reads DAMVIQNPRYQVTQFGKPVTLSCSQTLNHNVMYWYQQKSSQAPKLLFHYYDKDFNNEADTPDNFQSRRPNTSFCFLDIRSPGLGDTAMYLCATSGLAGRETQYFGPGTRLLVL.